This TCR beta chain was observed in a study of identical twins. Study results and caveats: Clonotypes of the beta chain that were abundant in cord blood carried fewer insertions (memory repertoires showed none).

TCRdb processed the 5' RACE reads anew with MiXCR; each CDR3 protein has one entry. Here the sample spans fewer than 500,000 distinct CDR3 sequences, approximately 25% being singletons. There are a few counts of this clonotype. Its antigen is currently unknown. Each donor (without exception) was a healthy Caucasian. The V segment lost 0 bases and the J segment 7 bases; nucleotides outside the gene matches: 6. The germline CDR1 and CDR2 sequences are SGHRS and YFSETQ. This CDR3 is 15 amino acids long. This same sample was also taken into another study, of T cells expressing NK-cell markers. That publication notes: The study did not resolve the HCMV specificity of expanded NKG2C+ T cell clones.

What was sequenced was CD4+ T cells sorted from blood. This clonotype originated in a woman younger than 35 in good health. The rearrangement joins TRBV5-1 to TRBJ2-1, with 8 bases identical to TRBD2. The CDR3 DNA sequence: TGCGCCAGCAGCTTGGTACTAGCGGAGTTAAATGAGCAGTTCTTC. This gives the protein CASSLVLAELNEQFF.